Each of the 25 T cell receptor beta chains below was sequenced from the same sample in a study of beta chain features in type 1 diabetes. The whole isolated RNA underwent reverse transcription, so sequencing captured expressed TCRB transcripts. Sequencing used immunoSEQ multiplex PCR; TCRdb keeps in-frame clones, though not all of them. The sample holds around 350,000 clones, 10% to 15% seen once. Sequencing used naive CD4+ T cells from blood. These receptors came from a man aged 18-30 years in good health.

In its sample, this clone was seen a few times. This chain joins TRBV4-2 and TRBJ2-7; perhaps TRBD1 as D (6 bases). Germline V gene sequence: CDR1 LGHNA, CDR2 YNFKEQ. This CDR3 is built from 14 residues. V was pared by 3 bases and J by 9 bases, with 18 bases between. The CDR3 here is CASSQAGTTLRQYF. The CDR3, as DNA: TGTGCCAGCAGCCAGGCCGGGACAACTCTCCGGCAGTACTTC.

The sample holds a few counts of this clone. The V call is TRBV5-1, the J call TRBJ2-1, with TRBD2 matching over 14 bases. The junction had 6 bases not matched to a gene; V was cut back by 4 bases and J by 9 bases. This CDR3 is built from 15 residues. The V gene's germline CDR1 is SGHRS and CDR2 YFSETQ. The DNA of the CDR3 is TGCGCCAGCAGCACCTGGGGACTAGCGGGAGTTGAGCAGTTCTTC. This codes for CASSTWGLAGVEQFF. The full variable domain, its missing parts supplied by reference TRBV5-1 and TRBJ2-1, is KAGVTQTPRYLIKTRGQQVTLSCSPISGHRSVSWYQQTPGQGLQFLFEYFSETQRNKGNFPGRFSGRQFSNSRSEMNVSTLELGDSALYLCASSTWGLAGVEQFFGPGTRLTVL.

This clone has a handful of counts. The gene calls are TRBV6-5 and TRBJ1-2; no definite D call. Germline CDR1 is MNHEY and CDR2 is SVGAGI. The CDR3 loop spans 13 amino acids. V shed 6 bases and J shed 4 bases, with 12 bases lying between them. The DNA for the CDR3 is TGTGCCAGCAGCCAGAGCGATTTCTATGGCTACACCTTC. Translation gives CASSQSDFYGYTF.

This clone was found a few times. This chain connects TRBV28 to TRBJ2-7; D perhaps matches TRBD1 (6 bases). The CDR3 consists of 13 residues. From germline, CDR1 is MDHEN and CDR2 SYDVKM. The V and J ends lost 6 bases and 0 bases respectively, with 9 bases between them. As DNA, the CDR3 is TGTGCCAGCAGACTACAGGGCTCCTACGAGCAGTACTTC. Residues: CASRLQGSYEQYF. The full variable domain, with the rest looked up from reference TRBV28 and TRBJ2-7, is DVKVTQSSRYLVKRTGEKVFLECVQDMDHENMFWYRQDPGLGLRLIYFSYDVKMKEKGDIPEGYSVSREKKERFSLILESASTNQTSMYLCASRLQGSYEQYFGPGTRLTVT.

This clone occurred a few times. The CDR3 protein is CAGTGTNTGELFF. The CDR3 nucleotides are TGTGCCGGAACAGGGACCAACACCGGGGAGCTGTTTTTT. This rearrangement joins TRBV6-1 to TRBJ2-2; tentatively, D is TRBD1 (6 bases). The length of the CDR3 is 13 residues. CDR1 and CDR2 from the germline V gene are MNHNS and SASEGT. V was pared by 11 bases and J by 2 bases, with 12 bases between.

The table lists this clone with a few counts. This chain joins TRBV5-1 and TRBJ1-2; tentatively, D is TRBD1 (6 bases). Germline lookup yields CDR1 SGHRS and CDR2 YFSETQ. The CDR3 runs 14 residues. The V end was cut by 4 bases, the J end by 4 bases, with 14 bases between. In DNA form, the CDR3 reads TGCGCCAGCAGCCCTGAGGGCAGGGGCTATGGCTACACCTTC. Protein sequence: CASSPEGRGYGYTF.

The gene calls are TRBV5-6 and TRBJ2-7; possible D gene TRBD2, 5 bases. Trimming removed 1 base from V and 7 bases from J, with 15 bases in between. This CDR3 comprises 14 residues. The V gene's germline CDR1 is SGHDT and CDR2 YYEEEE. As DNA, the CDR3 is TGTGCCAGCAGCTTGTGGGAGCCTTTGACTGAGCAGTACTTC. It codes for CASSLWEPLTEQYF.

The chain employs TRBV5-1 and TRBJ2-5, with TRBD1 matching 8 bases. Germline loops: CDR1 SGHRS, CDR2 YFSETQ. The CDR3 loop spans 19 amino acids. V shed 3 bases, J shed 7 bases, and the junction held 23 bases outside the gene matches. CDR3 sequence: CASSSSNGTGGSLWGTQYF. Here the CDR3 DNA reads TGCGCCAGCAGCTCATCGAACGGGACAGGTGGTTCTCTCTGGGGGACCCAGTACTTC.

This clone appeared many times. This sequence joins TRBV23-1 and TRBJ1-5, with 8 bases identical to TRBD1. TRBV23-1 is an ORF, and what it does is uncertain. J gave up 6 bases and V 0 bases, and 7 bases lay outside the gene matches. The CDR3 length is 16 residues. The CDR3 reads CASSQSTGECGQPQHF. The CDR3 DNA is TGCGCCAGCAGTCAATCGACAGGGGAGTGCGGTCAGCCCCAGCATTTT.

This clone has only a few counts. J is TRBJ2-7 and V is TRBV28, with D perhaps TRBD2 (6 bases). In germline, CDR1 is MDHEN, CDR2 SYDVKM. The ends were cut back, 6 bases at V and 2 bases at J, with 20 bases in the middle. The CDR3 extends over 16 amino acids. The chain's CDR3 is CASSEIKGGGPYEQYF. In DNA, the CDR3 is TGTGCCAGCAGCGAAATAAAGGGAGGAGGCCCCTACGAGCAGTACTTC.

This sequence joins TRBV28 and TRBJ1-2; 7 nucleotides line up with TRBD1. The germline V gene encodes CDR1 MDHEN and CDR2 SYDVKM. V was pared by 3 bases and J by 4 bases, with 5 bases of the junction left unmatched. The CDR3 runs to 14 residues. This CDR3 reads CASSFNDRAYGYTF. The CDR3, as DNA: TGTGCCAGCAGTTTTAACGACAGGGCCTATGGCTACACCTTC.

This clone was observed a few times. The chain recombines TRBV19 with TRBJ2-2; D not resolved. The CDR3 runs 14 residues. The V gene lost 10 bases and the J gene lost 0 bases, with 12 bases spanning the gap. The germline V gene has CDR1 LNHDA and CDR2 SQIVND (reference sequence). The CDR3 sequence: CATSNQANTGELFF. The CDR3, as DNA: TGTGCCACCAGCAATCAGGCGAACACCGGGGAGCTGTTTTTT.

This clone was seen only a few times. The V and J genes are TRBV29-1 and TRBJ2-7; TRBD1 matches 8 bases. The CDR3 totals 12 residues. Germline V CDR1 and CDR2: SQVTM, ANQGSEA. J lost 4 bases, V lost 6 bases, and 5 bases had no gene match. CDR3 loop: CSVGQGGYEQYF. As DNA, the CDR3 is TGCAGCGTCGGACAGGGAGGATACGAGCAGTACTTC.

The V call is TRBV28, the J call TRBJ1-1, with D possibly matching TRBD1 (5 bases). Germline CDR1 reads MDHEN; CDR2 reads SYDVKM. The CDR3 consists of 14 residues. V lost 2 bases and J lost 4, with 11 bases in between. The CDR3 bases are TGTGCCAGCAGTTTACTAGGGGTTGCCACTGAAGCTTTCTTT. Translating gives CASSLLGVATEAFF.

The chain employs TRBV6-1 and TRBJ2-6, with D unresolved. Germline CDR1 MNHNS, CDR2 SASEGT. CDR3 length equals 15 residues. V was shortened by 7 bases and J by 4 bases, with 14 bases between the two germline ends. CDR3 DNA: TGTGCCAGCACCTACACGGAGTTCGGGGCCAACGTCCTGACTTTC. Translated: CASTYTEFGANVLTF.

This clone has a single count. V is TRBV6-5 and J is TRBJ2-5; 8 nucleotides agree with TRBD2. This CDR3 has 16 amino acids. Losses at the gene ends were 2 bases for V and 5 bases for J; bases not matched to a gene: 10. Germline values: CDR1 MNHEY, CDR2 SVGAGI. This CDR3 reads CASSYDMAGGLETQYF. In DNA form, the CDR3 reads TGTGCCAGCAGTTACGACATGGCGGGAGGTTTGGAGACCCAGTACTTC.

The chain couples TRBV14 to TRBJ2-1; no clear D. Trimming cost V 3 bases and J 4 bases, with 7 bases left between them. Germline V lookup: CDR1 SGHDN, CDR2 FVKESK. This CDR3 is 13 amino acids long. This chain's CDR3 is CASSQQAYNEQFF. The CDR3, as DNA: TGTGCCAGCAGCCAGCAGGCGTACAATGAGCAGTTCTTC.

This chain joins TRBV6-5 and TRBJ2-7; D ambiguous. Trimming removed 2 bases at V and 5 bases at J, with 13 bases between. This CDR3 is built from 14 residues. Germline V CDR1 and CDR2: MNHEY, SVGAGI. This chain's CDR3 is CASSYLLHRDEQYF. The CDR3 DNA reads TGTGCCAGCAGTTACCTCCTACATCGGGACGAGCAGTACTTC.

The chain couples TRBV19 to TRBJ2-7; 9 nucleotides match TRBD2. V was clipped by 6 bases and J by 5 bases; unmatched bases: 5. The CDR3 sequence is 13 residues long. CDR1 is LNHDA, CDR2 SQIVND, per germline (reference sequence). The CDR3 loop is CASRREGSDEQYF. The CDR3 DNA reads as TGTGCCAGTAGGCGGGAGGGCAGCGACGAGCAGTACTTC.

This clone was observed a few times. The chain carries TRBV5-5 and TRBJ1-1, with 8 bases aligning to TRBD1. The V gene's germline CDR1 is SGHKS and CDR2 YYEKEE (reference sequence). Trimming removed 4 bases from V and 5 bases from J; junction bases left unmatched: 7. CDR3 length equals 14 residues. CDR3 amino acids: CASSPRTGWTEAFF. The CDR3 DNA sequence: TGTGCCAGCAGCCCCAGGACAGGGTGGACTGAAGCTTTCTTT.

This clone was detected only a few times. V and J are TRBV14 and TRBJ2-1; D possibly corresponds to TRBD2 (5 bases). The V end lost 4 bases, the J end lost 7 bases, and 8 bases lay between the germline ends. The CDR3 length is 12 residues. Germline lookup yields CDR1 SGHDN and CDR2 FVKESK. CDR3 residues: CASSLKRNEQFF. Written as DNA, the CDR3 is TGTGCCAGCAGCCTAAAGCGGAATGAGCAGTTCTTC.

The rearrangement joins TRBV11-2 to TRBJ2-7; 7 bases line up with TRBD2. The germline CDR1 and CDR2 sequences are SGHAT and FQNNGV. Trimming removed 1 base from V and 4 bases from J; junction bases left unmatched: 4. The CDR3 spans 14 residues. CDR3 loop: CASSLGLAAYEQYF. The CDR3 DNA reads TGTGCCAGCAGCTTAGGACTAGCAGCATACGAGCAGTACTTC.

This chain uses TRBV4-3 with TRBJ2-5; 8 nucleotides line up with TRBD2. The CDR3 contains 16 residues. V shed 0 bases, J shed 5 bases, and the junction held 8 bases outside the gene matches. Germline V gene lookup returns CDR1 LGHNA and CDR2 YSLEER. In DNA form, the CDR3 reads TGCGCCAGCAGCCAAGATCGCCCTAGCGGGCGGGAGACCCAGTACTTC. Translation gives CASSQDRPSGRETQYF.

This clone was observed a handful of times. The sample holds other DNA sequences that translate to the same CDR3. Here the CDR3 DNA reads TGCGCCAGCAGCTTGGGAGGTCTCGGGGAGACCCAGTACTTC. Its protein product is CASSLGGLGETQYF. This sequence joins TRBV5-1 and TRBJ2-5; D unclear. With 0 bases removed from V and 5 bases from J, the gap between germline ends came to 11 bases. Germline V lookup: CDR1 SGHRS, CDR2 YFSETQ. The length of the CDR3 is 14 residues.

The V call is TRBV5-4, the J call TRBJ2-3, with 12 bases matching TRBD1. CDR3 length: 16 residues. After removal of 0 bases from V and 3 bases from J, the junction contained 2 bases not matched to a gene. The V gene's germline CDR1 is SGHNT and CDR2 YYREEE (reference sequence). The CDR3 here is CASSLGDRGRTDTQYF. The CDR3 DNA is TGTGCCAGCAGCTTGGGGGACAGGGGGCGAACAGATACGCAGTATTTT.